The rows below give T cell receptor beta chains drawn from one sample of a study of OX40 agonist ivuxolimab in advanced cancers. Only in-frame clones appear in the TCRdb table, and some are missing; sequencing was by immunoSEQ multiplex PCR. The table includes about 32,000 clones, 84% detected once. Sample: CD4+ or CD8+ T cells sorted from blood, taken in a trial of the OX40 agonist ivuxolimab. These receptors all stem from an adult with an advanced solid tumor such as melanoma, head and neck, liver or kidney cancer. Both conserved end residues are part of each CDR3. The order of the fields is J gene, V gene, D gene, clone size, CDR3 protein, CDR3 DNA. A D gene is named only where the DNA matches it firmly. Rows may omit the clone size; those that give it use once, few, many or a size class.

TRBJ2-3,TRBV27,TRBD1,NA,CASSPGGGTDTQYF,TGTGCCAGCAGCCCAGGGGGCGGCACAGATACGCAGTATTTT
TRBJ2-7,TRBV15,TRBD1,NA,CATSGLPRTGWSEQYF,TGTGCCACCAGCGGGCTTCCCCGGACAGGGTGGAGTGAGCAGTACTTC
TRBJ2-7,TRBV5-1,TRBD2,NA,CASSIRTSGRPSYEQYF,TGCGCCAGCAGCATACGGACTAGCGGGAGGCCCTCCTACGAGCAGTACTTC
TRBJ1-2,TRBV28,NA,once,CASSPFGDTNYGYTF,TGTGCCAGCAGTCCCTTTGGAGATACTAACTATGGCTACACCTTC
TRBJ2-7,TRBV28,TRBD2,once,CASSPRGGGAGAPSYEQYF,TGTGCCAGCAGTCCCCGGGGGGGAGGAGCGGGGGCTCCCTCCTACGAGCAGTACTTC
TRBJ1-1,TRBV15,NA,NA,CATSSPFAGENTEAFF,TGTGCCACCAGCAGCCCCTTTGCGGGGGAGAACACTGAAGCTTTCTTT
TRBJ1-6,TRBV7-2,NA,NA,CASSLTIGTSPLHF,TGTGCCAGCAGCTTAACGATCGGGACTTCACCCCTCCACTTT
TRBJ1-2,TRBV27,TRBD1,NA,CASSLGTGDGYTF,TGTGCCAGCAGTTTAGGGACAGGGGACGGCTACACCTTC
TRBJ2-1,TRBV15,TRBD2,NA,CATSITKASGYNEQFF,TGTGCCACCAGCATTACGAAGGCTAGCGGTTACAATGAGCAGTTCTTC
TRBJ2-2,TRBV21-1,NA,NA,CASSRLSPMGELFF,TGTGCCAGCAGCAGACTTTCCCCGATGGGGGAGCTGTTTTTT
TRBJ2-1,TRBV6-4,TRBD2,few,CASSDGTSGSEQFF,TGTGCCAGCAGTGATGGGACTAGCGGTAGTGAGCAGTTCTTC
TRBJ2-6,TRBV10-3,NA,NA,CAISEVDLSGANVLTF,TGTGCCATCAGTGAGGTCGATCTCTCTGGGGCCAACGTCCTGACTTTC
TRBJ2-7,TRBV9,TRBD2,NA,CASSSSGVGAEQYF,TGTGCCAGCAGCAGTAGCGGGGTAGGCGCCGAGCAGTACTTC
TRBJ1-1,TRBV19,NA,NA,CASSIVGWTEAFF,TGTGCCAGTAGTATAGTGGGATGGACTGAAGCTTTCTTT
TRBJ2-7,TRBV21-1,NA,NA,CASSKAAKDRLEQYF,TGTGCCAGCAGCAAAGCAGCAAAGGACAGGCTTGAGCAGTACTTC
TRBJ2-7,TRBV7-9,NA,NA,CASSSGTSAYEQYF,TGTGCCAGCAGCTCTGGGACATCGGCCTACGAGCAGTACTTC
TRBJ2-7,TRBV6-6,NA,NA,CASSYLNEQYF,TGTGCCAGCAGTTACTTAAACGAGCAGTACTTC
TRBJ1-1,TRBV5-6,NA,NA,CASSLGGTSDTEAFF,TGTGCCAGCAGCTTGGGTGGGACATCGGACACTGAAGCTTTCTTT
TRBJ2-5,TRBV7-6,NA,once,CASSLGAGETQYF,TGTGCCAGCAGCTTAGGGGCGGGGGAGACCCAGTACTTC
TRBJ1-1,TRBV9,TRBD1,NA,CASSVVRTGSSDTEAFF,TGTGCCAGCAGCGTAGTAAGGACAGGTTCATCAGACACTGAAGCTTTCTTT
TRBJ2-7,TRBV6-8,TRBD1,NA,CASSYSGTGGYEQYF,TGTGCCAGCAGTTACTCCGGGACAGGGGGCTACGAGCAGTACTTC
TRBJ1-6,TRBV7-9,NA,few,CASSTEEGGGYNSPLHF,TGTGCCAGCAGCACCGAGGAAGGGGGGGGATATAATTCACCCCTCCACTTT
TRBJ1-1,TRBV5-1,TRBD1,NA,CASSYRRGRTEAFF,TGCGCCAGCAGCTACCGCAGGGGGCGGACTGAAGCTTTCTTT
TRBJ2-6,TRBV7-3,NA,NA,CASSLLTEYSGANVLTF,TGTGCCAGCAGCTTATTGACAGAATACTCTGGGGCCAACGTCCTGACTTTC
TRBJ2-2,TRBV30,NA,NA,CAHYTGELFF,TGTGCCCATTATACCGGGGAGCTGTTTTTT
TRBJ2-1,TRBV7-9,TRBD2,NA,CASSKGREGYNEQFF,TGTGCCAGCAGCAAAGGGCGGGAGGGCTACAATGAGCAGTTCTTC
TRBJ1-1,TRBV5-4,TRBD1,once,CASSPRQGETEAFF,TGTGCCAGCAGCCCCCGACAGGGGGAGACTGAAGCTTTCTTT